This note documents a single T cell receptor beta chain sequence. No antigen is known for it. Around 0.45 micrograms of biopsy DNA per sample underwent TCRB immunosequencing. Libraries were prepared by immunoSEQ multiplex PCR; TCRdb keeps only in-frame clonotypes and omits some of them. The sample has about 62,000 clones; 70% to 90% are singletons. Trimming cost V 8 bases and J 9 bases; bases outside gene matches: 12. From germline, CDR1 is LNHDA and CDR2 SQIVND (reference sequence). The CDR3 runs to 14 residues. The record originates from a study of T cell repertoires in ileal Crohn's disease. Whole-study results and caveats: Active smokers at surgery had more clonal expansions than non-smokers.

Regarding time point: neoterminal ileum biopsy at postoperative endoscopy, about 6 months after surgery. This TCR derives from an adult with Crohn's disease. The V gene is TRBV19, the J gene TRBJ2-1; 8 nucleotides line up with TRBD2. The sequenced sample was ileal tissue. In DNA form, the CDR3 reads TGTGCCAGTGTAGCCGGGGGGGCTTTCGTTGAGCAGTTCTTC. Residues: CASVAGGAFVEQFF.